The sequence of this T cell receptor (beta chain) was determined in a study of CD8 T cells in ankylosing spondylitis. CDR1 and CDR2 (germline): LGHNT, FRNRAP. The V gene lost 7 bases and the J gene lost 2 bases, with 9 bases spanning the gap. This CDR3 has 12 residues. Each CDR3 protein gets one entry after TCRdb re-called the 5' RACE reads with MiXCR. The table has 350,000 or so distinct CDR3 sequences, roughly 15% seen once. Notes on the study in general: Past studies reported some motif variants in reactive arthritis synovial fluid and blood. Reportedly, matched ankylosing spondylitis synovial fluid was significantly enriched for disease-linked clones. The study identified a TCR beta motif of under ten highly homologous variants that appeared characteristic of ankylosing spondylitis blood.

Concerning this clonotype: Antigen specificity is unknown.

The sample consisted of blood, either unsorted or a sorted T cell fraction (not recorded which). This rearrangement joins TRBV12-5 to TRBJ2-7; D perhaps matches TRBD1 (6 bases). This receptor was obtained from a male donor with ankylosing spondylitis or in good health (not recorded which). CDR3 nucleotides: TGTGCTAGTGCCAGGACAGCCTACGAGCAGTACTTC. Protein sequence: CASARTAYEQYF.